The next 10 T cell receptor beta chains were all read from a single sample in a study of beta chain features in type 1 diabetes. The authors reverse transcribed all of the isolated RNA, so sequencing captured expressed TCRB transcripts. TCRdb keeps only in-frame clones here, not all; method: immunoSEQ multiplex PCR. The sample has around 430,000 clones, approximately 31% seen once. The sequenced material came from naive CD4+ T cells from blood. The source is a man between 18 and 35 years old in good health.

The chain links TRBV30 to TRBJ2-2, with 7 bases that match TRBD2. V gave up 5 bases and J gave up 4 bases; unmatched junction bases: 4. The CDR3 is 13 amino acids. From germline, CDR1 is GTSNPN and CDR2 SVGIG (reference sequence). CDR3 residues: CAWHGRLTGELFF. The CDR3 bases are TGTGCCTGGCACGGGAGGCTCACCGGGGAGCTGTTTTTT. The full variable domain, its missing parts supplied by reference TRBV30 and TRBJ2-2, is SQTIHQWPATLVQPVGSPLSLECTVEGTSNPNLYWYRQAAGRGLQLLFYSVGIGQISSEVPQNLSASRPQDRQFILSSKKLLLSDSGFYLCAWHGRLTGELFFGEGSRLTVL.

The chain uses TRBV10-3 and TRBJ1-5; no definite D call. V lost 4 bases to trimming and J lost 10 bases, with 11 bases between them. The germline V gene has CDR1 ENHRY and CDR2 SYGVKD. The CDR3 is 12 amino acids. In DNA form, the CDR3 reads TGTGCCATCAGTGGATCTAGTGGTCCCCAGCATTTT. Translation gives CAISGSSGPQHF.

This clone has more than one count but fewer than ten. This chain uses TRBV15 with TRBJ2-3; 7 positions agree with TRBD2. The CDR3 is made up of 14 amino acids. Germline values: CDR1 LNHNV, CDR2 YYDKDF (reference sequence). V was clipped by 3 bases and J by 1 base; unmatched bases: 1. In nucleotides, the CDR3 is TGTGCCACCAGCAGGCTAGCGGGCACAGATACGCAGTATTTT. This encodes CATSRLAGTDTQYF.

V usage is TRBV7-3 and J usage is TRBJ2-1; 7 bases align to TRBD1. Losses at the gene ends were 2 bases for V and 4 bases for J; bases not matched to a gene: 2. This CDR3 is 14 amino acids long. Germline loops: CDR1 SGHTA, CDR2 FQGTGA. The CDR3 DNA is TGTGCCAGCAGCTTAGGGACAGTTTACAATGAGCAGTTCTTC. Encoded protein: CASSLGTVYNEQFF. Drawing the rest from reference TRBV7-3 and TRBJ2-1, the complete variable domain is GAGVSQTPSNKVTEKGKYVELRCDPISGHTALYWYRQSLGQGPEFLIYFQGTGAADDSGLPNDRFFAVRPEGSVSTLKIQRTERGDSAVYLCASSLGTVYNEQFFGPGTRLTVL.

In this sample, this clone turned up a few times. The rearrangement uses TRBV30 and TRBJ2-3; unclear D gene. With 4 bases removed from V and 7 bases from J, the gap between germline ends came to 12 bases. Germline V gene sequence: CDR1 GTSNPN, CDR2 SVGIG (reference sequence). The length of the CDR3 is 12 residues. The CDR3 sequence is CAWNGDSHTQYF. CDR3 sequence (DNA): TGTGCCTGGAACGGAGATTCCCATACGCAGTATTTT.

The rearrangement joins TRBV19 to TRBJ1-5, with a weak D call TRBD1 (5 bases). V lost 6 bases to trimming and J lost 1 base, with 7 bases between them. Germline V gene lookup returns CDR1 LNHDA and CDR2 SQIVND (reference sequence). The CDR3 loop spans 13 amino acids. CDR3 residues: CASRRQSNQPQHF. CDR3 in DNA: TGTGCCAGTAGAAGACAGAGCAATCAGCCCCAGCATTTT.

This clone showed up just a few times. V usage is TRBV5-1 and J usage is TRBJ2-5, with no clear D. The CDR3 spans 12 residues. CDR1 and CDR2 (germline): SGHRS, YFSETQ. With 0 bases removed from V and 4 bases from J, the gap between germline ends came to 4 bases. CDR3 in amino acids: CASSLGPETQYF. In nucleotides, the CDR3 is TGCGCCAGCAGCTTGGGGCCAGAGACCCAGTACTTC.

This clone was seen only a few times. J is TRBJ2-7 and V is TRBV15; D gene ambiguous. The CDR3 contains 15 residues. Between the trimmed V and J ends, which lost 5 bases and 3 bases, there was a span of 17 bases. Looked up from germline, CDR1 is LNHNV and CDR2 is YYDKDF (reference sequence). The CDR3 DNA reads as TGTGCCACCAGCGAACGTGGGCACACAAACTACGAGCAGTACTTC. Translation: CATSERGHTNYEQYF.

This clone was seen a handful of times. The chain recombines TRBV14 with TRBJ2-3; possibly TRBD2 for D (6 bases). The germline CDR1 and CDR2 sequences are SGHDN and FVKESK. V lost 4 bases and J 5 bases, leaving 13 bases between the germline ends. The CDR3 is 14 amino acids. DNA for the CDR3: TGTGCCAGCAGCCCACAAGGAGGGGTAGATACGCAGTATTTT. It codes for CASSPQGGVDTQYF.

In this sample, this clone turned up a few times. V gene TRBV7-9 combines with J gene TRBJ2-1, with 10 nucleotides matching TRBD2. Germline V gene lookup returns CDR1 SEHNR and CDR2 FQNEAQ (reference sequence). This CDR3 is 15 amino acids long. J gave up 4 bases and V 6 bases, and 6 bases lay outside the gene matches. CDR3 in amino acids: CASSFTSGAYNEQFF. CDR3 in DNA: TGTGCCAGCAGTTTTACTAGCGGGGCTTACAATGAGCAGTTCTTC.